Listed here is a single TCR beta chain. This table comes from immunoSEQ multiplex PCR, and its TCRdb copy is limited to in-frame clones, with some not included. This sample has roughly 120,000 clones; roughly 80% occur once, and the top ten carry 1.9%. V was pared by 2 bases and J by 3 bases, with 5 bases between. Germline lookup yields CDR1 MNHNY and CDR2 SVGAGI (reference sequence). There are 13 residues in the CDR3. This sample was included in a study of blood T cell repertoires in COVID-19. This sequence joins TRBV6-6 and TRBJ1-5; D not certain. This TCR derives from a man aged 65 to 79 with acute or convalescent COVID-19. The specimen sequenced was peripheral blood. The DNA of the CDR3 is TGTGCCAGCAGTTACACTACCAATCAGCCCCAGCATTTT. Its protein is CASSYTTNQPQHF.